This TCR beta chain was identified during a study of control samples from healthy donors and cancer patients. The CDR3 spans 14 residues. J was trimmed by 5 bases and V by 6 bases; bases with no gene match: 6. The V gene's germline CDR1 is KGHSH and CDR2 LQKENI. The repertoire was sequenced with immunoSEQ multiplex PCR; TCRdb's copy has only in-frame clones and lacks some. The data show some 130,000 clones, around 93% seen once. This sequence was found in a woman aged 45-65 years in good health. The gene calls are TRBV18 and TRBJ2-1; TRBD2 matches 8 bases. The specimen sequenced was blood. In DNA form, the CDR3 reads TGTGCCAGCTCTAGACGGGAGGGTAACAATGAGCAGTTCTTC. Translated: CASSRREGNNEQFF.